The 25 T cell receptor beta chains below come from one sample, sequenced in a study of identical twins. TCRdb reprocessed the 5' RACE reads via MiXCR and lists one record per CDR3 protein. The sample holds approximately 240,000 distinct CDR3 sequences, 11% to 15% seen once. Source material: memory (CD45RO+) T cells sorted from blood. These receptors all stem from a woman aged 18-29 years in good health.

The J gene is TRBJ2-7, the V gene TRBV11-2; D possibly corresponds to TRBD2 (5 bases). Germline V gene sequence: CDR1 SGHAT, CDR2 FQNNGV. The CDR3 extends over 14 amino acids. V lost 3 bases and J 2 bases, leaving 11 bases between the germline ends. For the CDR3, the DNA is TGTGCCAGCAGCTTCGCGGGTGTAACCTACGAGCAGTACTTC. Its protein product is CASSFAGVTYEQYF.

This clonotype was detected a few times. This chain links TRBV7-2 with TRBJ1-1; 7 bases map to TRBD1. Germline CDR1 reads SGHTA; CDR2 reads FQGNSA. The CDR3 covers 15 residues. The V gene end was trimmed by 4 bases and the J gene end by 0 bases; junction bases not matched to a gene: 5. The CDR3: CASSSQTGLNTEAFF. Written as DNA, the CDR3 is TGTGCCAGCAGCTCCCAGACAGGGTTGAACACTGAAGCTTTCTTT.

This clonotype appeared many times. V usage is TRBV20-1 and J usage is TRBJ2-3, with TRBD2 matching over 8 bases. J lost 6 bases, V lost 8 bases, and 10 bases had no gene match. Germline-derived CDR1 and CDR2 are DFQATT and SNEGSKA (reference sequence). This CDR3 is 13 amino acids long. CDR3 amino acids: CSLSSGLGDTQYF. CDR3 in DNA: TGCAGTCTATCTAGCGGGCTCGGGGATACGCAGTATTTT.

This clonotype was counted only a few times. The CDR3 DNA sequence: TGTGCCAGCAGTTTACGGAGAAAGCAGTACTTC. It specifies CASSLRRKQYF. V gene TRBV12-3 or TRBV12-4 combines with J gene TRBJ2-7; D is ambiguous. This CDR3 is built from 11 residues. The ends were cut back, 2 bases at V and 8 bases at J, with 7 bases in the middle.

This clonotype was picked up a small number of times. The chain is built from TRBV25-1 and TRBJ1-2; TRBD1 is a possible D gene (6 bases). Germline CDR1 and CDR2: MGHDK and SYGVNS. V lost 6 bases to trimming and J lost 4 bases, with 18 bases between them. This CDR3 is 15 amino acids long. The CDR3 loop reads CASRPRGGKGYGYTF. The CDR3 DNA reads TGTGCCAGCAGGCCGAGGGGGGGCAAGGGCTATGGCTACACCTTC.

This clonotype was seen a few times. This chain joins TRBV11-1 and TRBJ2-7; 7 nucleotides match TRBD2. Trimming took 5 bases from V and 3 from J; bases not matched to a gene: 22. Germline V CDR1 and CDR2: SGHAT, FQDESV (reference sequence). There are 19 residues in the CDR3. The CDR3 bases are TGTGCCAGCAGCCTCCCGCCGGGACTAACAGTTTTCCTAGGCTACGAGCAGTACTTC. Protein: CASSLPPGLTVFLGYEQYF. The full variable domain, with the rest looked up from reference TRBV11-1 and TRBJ2-7, is EAEVAQSPRYKITEKSQAVAFWCDPISGHATLYWYRQILGQGPELLVQFQDESVVDDSQLPKDRFSAERLKGVDSTLKIQPAELGDSAMYLCASSLPPGLTVFLGYEQYFGPGTRLTVT.

The chain uses TRBV20-1 and TRBJ1-4; unclear D gene. Germline V gene data show CDR1 as DFQATT and CDR2 as SNEGSKA (reference sequence). The V and J ends lost 3 bases and 7 bases respectively, with 6 bases between them. This CDR3 has 11 residues. The CDR3 sequence is CSASFSEKLFF. The CDR3 bases are TGCAGTGCTAGTTTTTCTGAAAAACTGTTTTTT.

The V gene is TRBV12-3 or TRBV12-4, the J gene TRBJ1-5; D remains ambiguous. Trimming removed 2 bases from V and 5 bases from J, with 7 bases in between. The length of the CDR3 is 13 residues. The CDR3 loop reads CASSLRQYQPQHF. Written as DNA, the CDR3 is TGTGCCAGCAGTTTACGTCAGTATCAGCCCCAGCATTTT.

Concerning this clonotype itself: Given a much more abundant clone one base away, this may be a read error. The rearrangement links TRBV5-1 to TRBJ2-1; 7 bases match TRBD2. Per germline, CDR1 SGHRS and CDR2 YFSETQ. The CDR3 is 17 residues long. The CDR3 nucleotides read TGCGCCAGCAGCTTGGGAACGGCTAGCGGCTCCTACAATGGGCAGTTCTTC. The encoded protein is CASSLGTASGSYNGQFF. Full variable domain (rest looked up from reference TRBV5-1 and TRBJ2-1): KAGVTQTPRYLIKTRGQQVTLSCSPISGHRSVSWYQQTPGQGLQFLFEYFSETQRNKGNFPGRFSGRQFSNSRSEMNVSTLELGDSALYLCASSLGTASGSYNGQFFGPGTRLTVL.

This clonotype was detected only a few times. The chain employs TRBV7-9 and TRBJ2-1, with TRBD2 identical over 14 bases. CDR1 is SEHNR and CDR2 is FQNEAQ in the germline V gene (reference sequence). The V segment lost 3 bases and the J segment 8 bases; nucleotides outside the gene matches: 3. The CDR3 spans 15 residues. CDR3 in amino acids: CASSFGTSGRDEQFF. In nucleotides, the CDR3 is TGTGCCAGCAGCTTCGGGACTAGCGGGAGAGATGAGCAGTTCTTC.

This clonotype was seen repeatedly, ten times or more. The rearrangement joins TRBV11-1 to TRBJ2-7, with 8 bases fitting TRBD1. CDR3 length: 16 residues. Germline CDR1 SGHAT, CDR2 FQDESV (reference sequence). J lost 2 bases, V lost 2 bases, and 8 bases had no gene match. The CDR3 sequence: CASSLTLTGATYEQYF. In DNA form, the CDR3 reads TGTGCCAGCAGCTTAACCTTGACAGGGGCGACCTACGAGCAGTACTTC.

This clonotype was seen more than once but under ten times. V gene TRBV21-1 combines with J gene TRBJ2-5; the table's TRBD1 call for D was not verified on the DNA. TRBV21-1 constitutes a pseudogene. The CDR3 spans 15 residues. CDR3 protein: CAGPGAAGVQETQYF. CDR3 nucleotides: TGTGCCGGACCCGGGGCCGCAGGAGTCCAAGAGACCCAGTACTTC.

This clonotype came up a few times. This sequence joins TRBV20-1 and TRBJ1-1, with 11 bases fitting TRBD1. This CDR3 comprises 13 residues. V trimming: 6 bases; J trimming: 10 bases; junction bases outside the gene matches: 10. From germline, CDR1 is DFQATT and CDR2 SNEGSKA (reference sequence). Here the CDR3 reads CSARDRGEFGAFF. CDR3 sequence (DNA): TGCAGTGCCCGGGACAGGGGGGAATTCGGAGCTTTCTTT.

This clonotype showed up just a few times. The chain uses TRBV12-3 or TRBV12-4 and TRBJ1-2; 9 bases are shared with TRBD1. CDR3 length: 14 residues. The junction had 7 bases not matched to a gene; V was cut back by 4 bases and J by 7 bases. The CDR3 sequence: CASSYYRTGAGYTF. The CDR3 DNA follows: TGTGCCAGCAGTTACTATAGGACAGGGGCTGGCTACACCTTC.

This clonotype was observed at least ten times. Germline is not matched at one junction end, which may reflect a read error. This chain uses TRBV7-9 with TRBJ2-1, with 9 bases aligning to TRBD2. The CDR3 spans 14 residues. Per the germline V gene, CDR1 is SEHNR and CDR2 is FQNEAQ (reference sequence). In nucleotides, the CDR3 is TGTGCCAGCAGCCTAGCGGGGACCTACAATGAGCAGTTCTTC. Protein product: CASSLAGTYNEQFF.

This clonotype is labeled medium-sized (0.01 to 0.1%). The chain is built from TRBV5-1 and TRBJ2-3; D is possibly TRBD1 or TRBD2 (5 bases each). The germline CDR1 and CDR2 sequences are SGHRS and YFSETQ. Trimming removed 7 bases at V and 3 bases at J, with 12 bases between. The CDR3 length is 13 residues. CDR3 in amino acids: CASGDGATDTQYF. The CDR3 coding sequence is TGCGCCAGCGGGGACGGTGCGACAGATACGCAGTATTTT.

This clonotype showed up just a few times. J is TRBJ1-5 and V is TRBV12-3 or TRBV12-4; D is ambiguous. Trimming cost V 4 bases and J 4 bases, with 11 bases left between them. The CDR3 loop spans 14 amino acids. This CDR3 is CASSYLAGNQPQHF. The CDR3 nucleotides are TGTGCCAGCAGTTACCTCGCGGGTAATCAGCCCCAGCATTTT.

The V call is TRBV5-1, the J call TRBJ2-6, with TRBD1 matching over 10 bases. Germline lookup yields CDR1 SGHRS and CDR2 YFSETQ. V lost 3 bases, J lost 9 bases, and 18 bases stayed unmatched. CDR3 length: 19 residues. Here the CDR3 DNA reads TGCGCCAGCAGCTCTGGGGGAACCGGGACAGGGGCATCGGGCAACGTCCTGACTTTC. Encoded protein: CASSSGGTGTGASGNVLTF.

CDR3 protein: CASSSRVATGELFF. CDR3 bases: TGTGCCAGCAGTTCCCGGGTTGCCACCGGGGAGCTGTTTTTT. The V gene is TRBV7-9, the J gene TRBJ2-2; D gene unclear. The CDR3 length is 14 residues. V gave up 6 bases and J gave up 4 bases, with 12 bases separating them. The germline V gene has CDR1 SEHNR and CDR2 FQNEAQ (reference sequence).

This clonotype was picked up a small number of times. The chain combines TRBV7-6 with TRBJ2-3; 7 nucleotides agree with TRBD2. CDR1 and CDR2 (germline): SGHVS, FNYEAQ. The CDR3 runs 15 residues. The J segment lost 7 bases and the V segment lost 5 bases, leaving 12 bases of the junction unmatched. The CDR3 region has the DNA TGTGCCAGCAGCCTCTCGTCGGGTAGCGGGCATACGCAGTATTTT. Its protein is CASSLSSGSGHTQYF.

This clonotype was observed once. This chain joins TRBV10-3 and TRBJ2-3, with 8 bases identical to TRBD2. The CDR3 length is 12 residues. Germline-derived CDR1 and CDR2 are ENHRY and SYGVKD. The junction had 2 bases not matched to a gene; V was cut back by 6 bases and J by 6 bases. The CDR3 DNA follows: TGTGCCATCAGCCGGGGGGGGGATACGCAGTATTTT. Translated, it gives CAISRGGDTQYF.

The chain couples TRBV29-1 to TRBJ2-6; D gene ambiguous. The CDR3 contains 13 residues. The germline gives CDR1 SQVTM, CDR2 ANQGSEA. V gave up 3 bases and J gave up 4 bases, with 7 bases separating them. The CDR3 sequence: CSVDTLGANVLTF. The CDR3 nucleotides read TGCAGCGTTGATACGCTCGGGGCCAACGTCCTGACTTTC.

This clonotype has just a few counts. This chain links TRBV6-1 with TRBJ1-5; 8 nucleotides match TRBD1. CDR1 is MNHNS and CDR2 is SASEGT in the germline V gene. The V and J ends lost 8 bases and 5 bases, in that order; junction bases with no gene match: 8. This CDR3 spans 14 amino acids. CDR3 region: CASGPGGGYQPQHF. The CDR3 bases are TGTGCCAGCGGACCAGGGGGCGGCTATCAGCCCCAGCATTTT.

This clonotype was recorded many times. The V and J genes are TRBV9 and TRBJ2-5; 7 nucleotides agree with TRBD2. The CDR3 runs 16 residues. Trimming removed 4 bases from V and 3 bases from J; junction bases left unmatched: 12. CDR1 SGDLS and CDR2 YYNGEE come from the germline V gene. CDR3 sequence: CASSPGLPGGEETQYF. The CDR3 coding sequence is TGTGCCAGCAGCCCCGGTCTTCCGGGGGGAGAAGAGACCCAGTACTTC.

This clonotype turned up a few times. The genes are TRBV6-1 and TRBJ1-3; D unclear. V was clipped by 7 bases and J by 2 bases, with 9 bases between them. The germline V gene encodes CDR1 MNHNS and CDR2 SASEGT. The length of the CDR3 is 13 residues. The CDR3 region is CASKRAAGNTIYF. The CDR3 nucleotides read TGTGCCAGCAAGAGGGCAGCTGGAAACACCATATATTTT.